These T cell receptor beta chains were read from a single sample in a study of blood T cell repertoires in COVID-19. TCRdb keeps only in-frame clones here, not all; method: immunoSEQ multiplex PCR. The table has roughly 22,000 clones, about 90% seen once; the top ten hold about 32%. Source material: peripheral blood. The source of these receptors is a man between 65 and 85 years old with active COVID-19. Each CDR3 is given with its conserved first and last residue. The order of the fields is J gene, V gene, clone size, CDR3 protein. Some rows mark clone size as missing; the rest say once, few, many or name a class of expanded clone.

TRBJ2-2 | TRBV3-1/TRBV3-2 | . | CASSLGTSGTNTGELFF
TRBJ2-1 | TRBV7-8 | . | CASSSSGLSYNEQFF
TRBJ2-7 | TRBV6-5 | . | CASSYSPGSSYEQYF
TRBJ1-5 | TRBV19 | . | CASSTDRGFYSNQPQHF
TRBJ1-6 | TRBV28 | . | CASSFFQAPSPLHF
TRBJ2-5 | TRBV5-6 | . | CASSSLLQTQYF
TRBJ1-6 | TRBV30 | . | CAWSVQVYNSPLHF
TRBJ2-5 | TRBV11-3 | . | CASSSSGGSQETQYF
TRBJ2-7 | TRBV28 | . | CASRSTSGQYEQYF
TRBJ1-6 | TRBV2 | . | CASSKQGAGNSPLHF
TRBJ1-2 | TRBV6-5 | . | CASSPRQKANYGYTF
TRBJ2-5 | TRBV5-8 | . | CASSLWPAGTETQYF
TRBJ2-7 | TRBV28 | . | CASSLDSHLEQYF
TRBJ2-3 | TRBV27 | . | CASSPLAYTDTQYF
TRBJ2-3 | TRBV5-1 | . | CASRLLARHPPDTQYF
TRBJ1-2 | TRBV9 | . | CASSTDRDYGYTF
TRBJ2-3 | TRBV5-4 | . | CASSLGGGLAGGYGDTQYF
TRBJ2-2 | TRBV5-1 | . | CASSRRVASGPGELFF
TRBJ1-2 | TRBV28 | . | CASNRGGSYGYTF
TRBJ2-1 | TRBV4-1 | . | CASSQEAVLGQGLFF
TRBJ2-3 | TRBV9 | . | CASSQGLATDTQYF
TRBJ2-2 | TRBV18 | . | CASSPKGTSGSAGELFF
TRBJ2-5 | TRBV28 | . | CASSLFTSGVQETQYF
TRBJ2-5 | TRBV18 | . | CASSLSGRRETQYF
TRBJ2-2 | TRBV5-6 | once | CASSLDWASGELFF
TRBJ2-7 | TRBV6-2/TRBV6-3 | . | CASSYWPGQGGYEQYF
TRBJ2-1 | TRBV7-9 | . | CASRNRTEIVNEQFF
TRBJ2-7 | TRBV15 | . | CATSRAQGTQYF
TRBJ2-5 | TRBV18 | . | CASSTGTGSQETQYF
TRBJ2-7 | TRBV1 | . | CTSSQDLGDRGSYEQYF
TRBJ2-7 | TRBV7-9 | . | CASRLSLGRTTYEQYF
TRBJ2-3 | TRBV24-1 | . | CATSPPSGTDTQYF
TRBJ2-7 | TRBV6-2/TRBV6-3 | . | CASSYWGLGPGMSYEQYF
TRBJ2-7 | TRBV7-8 | . | CASSLTGTVYEQYF
TRBJ2-5 | TRBV18 | . | CASSPPRGRGQETQYF
TRBJ1-4 | TRBV15 | . | CATSRGTGLEKLFF
TRBJ2-7 | TRBV27 | . | CASSPAGTSSYEQYF
TRBJ1-6 | TRBV18 | once | CASSPIDSPLHF
TRBJ2-6 | TRBV5-3 | . | CARSFSQGLPGANVLTF
TRBJ2-1 | TRBV9 | few | CASSLPHEGIYNEQFF
TRBJ1-1 | TRBV14 | few | CASSPQTVVKTAAFF
TRBJ2-7 | TRBV2 | . | CASSDPGGTVNEQYF
TRBJ2-7 | TRBV19 | few | CASNTRTGVEQYF
TRBJ2-1 | TRBV24-1 | . | CATSDPLAGSYNEQFF
TRBJ2-2 | TRBV2 | . | CASSVSGRIGGELFF
TRBJ1-3 | TRBV5-4 | few | CASSSGVSGNTIYF
TRBJ1-2 | TRBV15 | . | CATSRSGTGSRHHGYTF
TRBJ2-7 | TRBV29-1 | . | CSASQGVLYEQYF